These 30 T cell receptor beta chains were sequenced from one sample in a study of blood T cell repertoires in COVID-19. Assay: immunoSEQ multiplex PCR; the TCRdb copy retains only in-frame clones and omits some. The sample has over 110,000 clones; roughly four fifths are singletons. What was sequenced was peripheral blood. The source of these receptors is a man older than 75 with acute or convalescent COVID-19.

The chain links TRBV18 to TRBJ2-3; 8 nucleotides match TRBD1. Germline V lookup: CDR1 KGHSH, CDR2 LQKENI. There are 17 residues in the CDR3. V lost 4 bases to trimming and J lost 1 base; unmatched junction nucleotides: 10. The CDR3 DNA reads as TGTGCCAGCTCACTCCTTTCGCCGGGACAGGGCACAGATACGCAGTATTTT. It encodes CASSLLSPGQGTDTQYF.

The gene calls are TRBV19 and TRBJ1-1; D uncertain. Trimming took 6 bases from V and 1 from J, leaving 12 bases between them. Germline loops: CDR1 LNHDA, CDR2 SQIVND (reference sequence). This CDR3 region has 14 residues. As DNA, the CDR3 is TGTGCCAGTAGCCTGAGTTATGGGAACACTGAAGCTTTCTTT. Protein sequence: CASSLSYGNTEAFF.

J is TRBJ2-7 and V is TRBV25-1; D ambiguous. V lost 2 bases and J 12 bases, leaving 14 bases between the germline ends. CDR1 is MGHDK and CDR2 is SYGVNS in the germline V gene. This CDR3 has 12 amino acids. The CDR3 loop reads CASSEGWAFWYF. The CDR3 DNA reads as TGTGCCAGCAGTGAAGGATGGGCCTTTTGGTACTTC.

CDR3 loop: CASSSATGVGTEAFF. The CDR3 bases are TGCGCCAGCAGCTCTGCTACAGGGGTTGGCACTGAAGCTTTCTTT. This chain joins TRBV5-1 and TRBJ1-1; the match to TRBD1 covers 7 bases. With 3 bases clipped from V and 4 bases from J, the junction kept 9 bases outside the gene matches. Germline assignment: CDR1 SGHRS and CDR2 YFSETQ. This CDR3 region has 15 residues.

The chain has TRBV18 and TRBJ1-1; D perhaps matches TRBD1 (5 bases). V lost 5 bases, J lost 5 bases, and 15 bases lay in between. Germline CDR1 is KGHSH and CDR2 is LQKENI. This CDR3 has 14 amino acids. The CDR3 region is CASSENRGDTEAFF. Here the CDR3 DNA reads TGTGCCAGCTCAGAAAACCGGGGGGATACTGAAGCTTTCTTT.

For this clone: This sample also contains other DNA sequences that code for the same CDR3. The V gene is TRBV14, the J gene TRBJ2-1, with TRBD2 identical over 14 bases. V trimming: 3 bases; J trimming: 5 bases; junction bases outside the gene matches: 3. The CDR3 is 16 residues long. Germline V gene data show CDR1 as SGHDN and CDR2 as FVKESK. In DNA, the CDR3 is TGTGCCAGCAGCCAGCCGGGACTAGCGGGGGACAATGAGCAGTTCTTC. This encodes CASSQPGLAGDNEQFF.

V and J are TRBV7-2 and TRBJ1-6; no definite D call. This CDR3 contains 12 residues. Germline values: CDR1 SGHTA, CDR2 FQGNSA. The V and J ends lost 8 bases and 7 bases respectively, with 9 bases between them. In DNA, the CDR3 is TGTGCCAGCTCCGGGATGAATTCACCCCTCCACTTT. Protein product: CASSGMNSPLHF.

J is TRBJ2-3 and V is TRBV7-2, with D perhaps matching TRBD1 (5 bases). Germline CDR1 and CDR2: SGHTA and FQGNSA. The CDR3 has 16 amino acids. Trimming removed 1 base at V and 2 bases at J, with 13 bases between. This chain's CDR3 is CASSLGRAEYTDTQYF. In DNA form, the CDR3 reads TGTGCCAGCAGCTTAGGCAGGGCGGAATACACAGATACGCAGTATTTT.

This clone has only one observation. This chain connects TRBV6-5 to TRBJ1-5; D unresolved. This CDR3 has 13 amino acids. Trimming took off 8 bases at V and 6 bases at J, with 14 bases between the two ends. Germline lookup yields CDR1 MNHEY and CDR2 SVGAGI. CDR3 nucleotides: TGTGCCAGCGGCCAGGCGTTCGGTCAGCCCCAGCATTTT. It yields the protein CASGQAFGQPQHF.

V and J are TRBV3-1 (or the pseudogene TRBV3-2) and TRBJ2-1; 8 nucleotides agree with TRBD1. The CDR3 consists of 18 residues. Germline V CDR1 and CDR2: LGHDT, YNNKEL (reference sequence). The ends lost 1 base at V and 3 bases at J; junction bases unmatched: 11. For the CDR3, the DNA is TGTGCCAGCAGCCAAGTGGCAGCCTCCGACAGGGGCTACAATGAGCAGTTCTTC. It specifies CASSQVAASDRGYNEQFF.

The chain joins TRBV29-1 to TRBJ2-1, with TRBD2 matching over 9 bases. The CDR3 contains 17 residues. J was trimmed by 0 bases and V by 1 base; bases with no gene match: 7. Germline CDR1 and CDR2: SQVTM and ANQGSEA. CDR3 in amino acids: CSVEGSGGRSSYNEQFF. The CDR3 DNA reads TGCAGCGTTGAAGGTAGCGGGGGACGAAGCTCCTACAATGAGCAGTTCTTC.

This clone was observed once. The genes are TRBV5-6 and TRBJ2-7, with 9 bases aligning to TRBD1. Germline lookup yields CDR1 SGHDT and CDR2 YYEEEE. Trimming cost V 2 bases and J 4 bases; bases outside gene matches: 13. This CDR3 region has 17 residues. The CDR3: CASSFGDRDRVTYEQYF. As DNA, the CDR3 is TGTGCCAGCAGCTTTGGGGACCGGGACAGGGTTACGTACGAGCAGTACTTC. The full variable domain, its missing parts supplied by reference TRBV5-6 and TRBJ2-7, is DAGVTQSPTHLIKTRGQQVTLRCSPKSGHDTVSWYQQALGQGPQFIFQYYEEEERQRGNFPDRFSGHQFPNYSSELNVNALLLGDSALYLCASSFGDRDRVTYEQYFGPGTRLTVT.

This chain uses TRBV18 with TRBJ2-7, with D maybe TRBD2 (6 bases). Germline V CDR1 and CDR2: KGHSH, LQKENI. The ends were cut back, 0 bases at V and 5 bases at J, with 8 bases in the middle. The CDR3 runs 13 residues. The CDR3 nucleotides read TGTGCCAGCTCACCACCGTCGGGGGACGAGCAGTACTTC. This codes for CASSPPSGDEQYF.

V usage is TRBV19 and J usage is TRBJ1-1; D is ambiguous. The ends were cut back, 2 bases at V and 5 bases at J, with 15 bases in the middle. The germline CDR1 and CDR2 sequences are LNHDA and SQIVND (reference sequence). This CDR3 has 15 residues. The CDR3 sequence is CASSILSQGGTEAFF. CDR3 sequence (DNA): TGTGCCAGTAGTATACTCTCCCAAGGAGGGACTGAAGCTTTCTTT.

This clone was counted once. The chain uses TRBV4-3 and TRBJ2-2, with TRBD2 identical over 7 bases. CDR3 length: 20 residues. The germline V gene encodes CDR1 LGHNA and CDR2 YSLEER. Unmatched junction bases numbered 15, after V lost 1 base and J lost 1 base. CDR3 protein: CASSQGPRLSGGRNTGELFF. The CDR3 region has the DNA TGCGCCAGCAGCCAAGGGCCCCGACTATCCGGGGGGAGGAACACCGGGGAGCTGTTTTTT.

The V gene is TRBV10-3, the J gene TRBJ1-6; the D gene is possibly TRBD1 (6 bases). Per germline, CDR1 ENHRY and CDR2 SYGVKD. The CDR3 has 14 amino acids. Trimming left V 2 bases short and J 7 bases short, with 9 bases between. Here the CDR3 reads CAISEDRKNSPLHF. DNA of the CDR3: TGTGCCATCAGTGAGGACAGGAAGAATTCACCCCTCCACTTT.

The V gene is TRBV6-5, the J gene TRBJ1-1; perhaps TRBD1 as D (6 bases). Germline values: CDR1 MNHEY, CDR2 SVGAGI. The germline V and J ends were trimmed by 5 bases and 4 bases, with 14 bases remaining between them. CDR3 length: 14 amino acids. In nucleotides, the CDR3 is TGTGCCAGCAGTAGTTGGACGGACAGCACTGAAGCTTTCTTT. It encodes CASSSWTDSTEAFF.

V gene TRBV5-6 combines with J gene TRBJ2-3; no reliable D call. The CDR3 sequence is 15 residues long. Germline V gene lookup returns CDR1 SGHDT and CDR2 YYEEEE. Trimming took 0 bases from V and 0 from J, leaving 8 bases between them. This CDR3 reads CASSLAPTSTDTQYF. The CDR3 DNA reads as TGTGCCAGCAGCTTGGCCCCAACAAGCACAGATACGCAGTATTTT.

The V call is TRBV11-2, the J call TRBJ1-5, with D hard to call. Trimming took 3 bases from V and 4 from J, leaving 7 bases between them. The CDR3 consists of 13 residues. Germline V gene sequence: CDR1 SGHAT, CDR2 FQNNGV. The CDR3 DNA sequence: TGTGCCAGCAGCTTTACCGGTAATCAGCCCCAGCATTTT. Protein: CASSFTGNQPQHF.

Written as DNA, the CDR3 is TGTGCCAGCAGTTTACAGGGGCGGGGGGAGACCCAGTACTTC. Encoded protein: CASSLQGRGETQYF. This chain uses TRBV27 with TRBJ2-5; TRBD2 might be the D (7 bases). Trimming took 2 bases from V and 5 from J, leaving 12 bases between them. CDR3 length equals 14 residues. Germline V gives CDR1 MNHEY, CDR2 SMNVEV (reference sequence).

The chain links TRBV2 to TRBJ1-2; no definite D call. Trimming left V 3 bases short and J 8 bases short, with 10 bases between. The CDR3 length is 12 residues. The V gene's germline CDR1 is SNHLY and CDR2 FYNNEI. The CDR3 sequence: CASSEVSTGYTF. The CDR3, as DNA: TGTGCCAGCAGTGAGGTCTCGACAGGCTACACCTTC.

The V and J genes are TRBV4-3 and TRBJ1-1; D gene unclear. This CDR3 region has 13 residues. CDR1 LGHNA and CDR2 YSLEER come from the germline V gene. V gave up 5 bases and J gave up 2 bases, with 9 bases separating them. CDR3 region: CASSLTPNTEAFF. In nucleotides, the CDR3 is TGCGCCAGCAGCTTAACACCTAACACTGAAGCTTTCTTT.

The chain recombines TRBV28 with TRBJ1-5; perhaps TRBD1 as D (6 bases). The CDR3 covers 14 residues. The ends were cut back, 6 bases at V and 5 bases at J, with 14 bases in the middle. Germline values: CDR1 MDHEN, CDR2 SYDVKM. CDR3 nucleotides: TGTGCCAGCAGCACCGACAGGAGTTATCAGCCCCAGCATTTT. This gives the protein CASSTDRSYQPQHF.

The chain is built from TRBV4-1 and TRBJ2-2; TRBD1 matches 7 bases. This CDR3 contains 16 residues. Germline CDR1 reads MGHRA; CDR2 reads YSYEKL. With V trimmed by 2 bases and J by 1 base, 4 bases remained unmatched. CDR3 loop: CASSQRTGENTGELFF. The DNA for the CDR3 is TGCGCCAGCAGCCAACGAACAGGGGAGAACACCGGGGAGCTGTTTTTT.

V and J are TRBV3-1 (or the pseudogene TRBV3-2) and TRBJ1-1; D may be TRBD1 (6 bases). The CDR3 totals 15 residues. Trimming took 1 base from V and 4 from J, leaving 13 bases between them. CDR1 LGHDT and CDR2 YNNKEL come from the germline V gene (reference sequence). DNA for the CDR3: TGTGCCAGCAGCCAAGTAAGGGGGAGAGTCACTGAAGCTTTCTTT. As protein: CASSQVRGRVTEAFF.

The V gene is TRBV11-2, the J gene TRBJ1-6; TRBD1 aligns across 9 bases. The CDR3 extends over 15 amino acids. Germline V gene sequence: CDR1 SGHAT, CDR2 FQNNGV. Trimming cost V 3 bases and J 10 bases; bases outside gene matches: 7. CDR3 sequence (DNA): TGTGCCAGCAGCTTTTACAGGGGGCAAGGGTCACCCCTCCACTTT. It translates to CASSFYRGQGSPLHF.

V is TRBV30 and J is TRBJ1-2, with 9 bases that match TRBD1. CDR3 length: 14 residues. Per germline, CDR1 GTSNPN and CDR2 SVGIG (reference sequence). The V and J ends lost 0 bases and 5 bases, in that order; junction bases with no gene match: 4. The CDR3 bases are TGTGCCTGGAGTGTGGGGACAGGGTATTATGGCTACACCTTC. Its protein product is CAWSVGTGYYGYTF.

The gene calls are TRBV6-7 and TRBJ2-2; 7 nucleotides line up with TRBD1. TRBV6-7 is identified as an open reading frame with a role that is uncertain. This CDR3 region has 14 residues. V gave up 9 bases and J gave up 1 base; unmatched junction bases: 5. The CDR3: CASSRQGNTGELFF. CDR3 nucleotide sequence: TGTGCCAGTTCCCGACAGGGGAACACCGGGGAGCTGTTTTTT.

This clone has a handful of counts. The V call is TRBV7-9, the J call TRBJ2-1, with 9 nucleotides matching TRBD1. After removal of 5 bases from V and 4 bases from J, the junction contained 9 bases not matched to a gene. Germline V gene sequence: CDR1 SEHNR, CDR2 FQNEAQ (reference sequence). The CDR3 has 16 amino acids. The CDR3 sequence: CASSSRQGVDYNEQFF. In nucleotides, the CDR3 is TGTGCCAGCAGCAGTAGACAGGGGGTGGATTACAATGAGCAGTTCTTC.

This clone has just a few counts. The chain is built from TRBV5-4 and TRBJ2-2; D is unresolved. CDR3 length: 14 amino acids. Germline CDR1 reads SGHNT; CDR2 reads YYREEE (reference sequence). Deletions cut 0 bases from V and 0 bases from J, with 3 bases between. The CDR3 DNA sequence: TGTGCCAGCAGCTTGGCGTCGAACACCGGGGAGCTGTTTTTT. Translation gives CASSLASNTGELFF.